This passage covers 27 T cell receptor beta chains from one sample sequenced in a study of T cell changes during pregnancy in multiple sclerosis. Clones were sequenced by immunoSEQ multiplex PCR, and TCRdb holds only the in-frame ones, with some missing. This repertoire shows roughly 30,000 clones, about 84% found once; its top ten account for 7% to 10%. The sequencing used CD8+ T cells from peripheral blood mononuclear cells, collected after pregnancy. These receptors were collected from a female donor with multiple sclerosis, enrolled in a pregnancy study.

CDR3 amino acids: CASSYSGQHVYTF. The DNA for the CDR3 is TGTGCCAGCAGTTACTCGGGGCAGCACGTCTACACCTTC. The chain links TRBV6-6 to TRBJ1-2; possible D gene TRBD1, 5 bases. V lost 0 bases, J lost 10 bases, and 12 bases lay in between. CDR1 is MNHNY and CDR2 is SVGAGI in the germline V gene (reference sequence). This CDR3 comprises 13 residues.

The gene calls are TRBV7-8 and TRBJ2-7; tentatively, D is TRBD1 (5 bases). The CDR3 totals 13 residues. Germline V gene sequence: CDR1 SGHVS, CDR2 FQNEAQ. Deletions cut 5 bases from V and 3 bases from J, with 11 bases between. The CDR3 bases are TGTGCCAGCAGCCCCCAGGGCTTCTACGAGCAGTACTTC. It translates to CASSPQGFYEQYF.

This chain joins TRBV10-2 and TRBJ2-7, with no clear D. Trimming shortened V by 2 bases and J by 9 bases, and 14 bases separated the two germline ends. The germline V gene has CDR1 WSHSY and CDR2 SAAADI. The CDR3 runs 13 residues. The CDR3 sequence: CASSEKENTGQYF. The CDR3 bases are TGCGCCAGCAGTGAGAAAGAGAATACGGGGCAGTACTTC.

This sequence joins TRBV19 and TRBJ1-5; D ambiguous. V was pared by 7 bases and J by 6 bases, with 16 bases between. The CDR3 is 14 residues long. Per the germline V gene, CDR1 is LNHDA and CDR2 is SQIVND (reference sequence). The CDR3 spells CASTDGGVLQPQHF. CDR3 coding DNA: TGTGCCAGTACCGATGGCGGGGTCCTTCAGCCCCAGCATTTT.

The chain joins TRBV4-1 to TRBJ2-3; 8 bases fit TRBD2. Germline V CDR1 and CDR2: MGHRA, YSYEKL. Trimming cost V 4 bases and J 4 bases; bases outside gene matches: 7. The CDR3 extends over 15 amino acids. The CDR3: CASSLQAGEPDTQYF. The CDR3 DNA sequence: TGCGCCAGCAGCCTACAAGCGGGGGAGCCAGATACGCAGTATTTT.

Comment on this clone: Other DNA sequences in this specimen translate into the identical CDR3. The V gene is TRBV29-1, the J gene TRBJ2-1, with D unresolved. CDR1 and CDR2 from the germline V gene are SQVTM and ANQGSEA. Trimming took 4 bases from V and 8 from J, leaving 6 bases between them. The CDR3 runs to 10 residues. The CDR3 is CSVVSYEQFF. The CDR3, as DNA: TGCAGCGTTGTTTCCTATGAGCAGTTCTTC.

The J gene is TRBJ2-7, the V gene TRBV6-5, with 9 bases identical to TRBD1. This CDR3 has 16 residues. Germline trimming cut 0 bases from V and 3 bases from J; bases unmatched to any gene: 6. From germline, CDR1 is MNHEY and CDR2 SVGAGI. In DNA, the CDR3 is TGTGCCAGCAGTTACTCCCCGGGACAGGGAATCTACGAGCAGTACTTC. Translating it yields CASSYSPGQGIYEQYF.

V and J are TRBV6-1 and TRBJ2-5, with 7 bases fitting TRBD2. Unmatched junction bases numbered 3, after V lost 1 base and J lost 1 base. This CDR3 is 15 amino acids long. The germline CDR1 and CDR2 sequences are MNHNS and SASEGT. Here the CDR3 reads CASSEGGGTQETQYF. For the CDR3, the DNA is TGTGCCAGCAGTGAAGGGGGGGGGACCCAAGAGACCCAGTACTTC.

V is TRBV2 and J is TRBJ1-2, with D maybe TRBD1 (6 bases). The CDR3 loop spans 13 amino acids. V lost 2 bases to trimming and J lost 4 bases, with 8 bases between them. Germline CDR1 and CDR2: SNHLY and FYNNEI. This CDR3 is CASSERQVYGYTF. CDR3 nucleotide sequence: TGTGCCAGCAGTGAACGACAGGTCTATGGCTACACCTTC.

V usage is TRBV27 and J usage is TRBJ2-1; D possibly corresponds to TRBD1 (6 bases). This CDR3 region has 17 residues. V was cut by 2 bases and J by 0 bases, with 14 bases left in between. In germline, CDR1 is MNHEY, CDR2 SMNVEV (reference sequence). CDR3 sequence (DNA): TGTGCCAGCAGTTTACAACCTGCAGGGGCCTCCTACAATGAGCAGTTCTTC. Its translation is CASSLQPAGASYNEQFF.

By sample share, this clone is medium-sized. The chain joins TRBV4-1 to TRBJ1-4; 10 bases are shared with TRBD1. Looked up from germline, CDR1 is MGHRA and CDR2 is YSYEKL. V shed 3 bases and J 6 bases; nucleotides not matched to a gene: 7. The CDR3 is 16 amino acids. The chain's CDR3 is CASSHGSGTGDEKLFF. The CDR3 DNA sequence: TGCGCCAGCAGCCATGGATCCGGGACAGGGGATGAAAAACTGTTTTTT.

This clone has only one observation. The chain joins TRBV5-6 to TRBJ1-3; D not resolved. This CDR3 has 17 amino acids. Trimming stripped 2 bases from V and 0 bases from J, with 15 bases between. The V gene's germline CDR1 is SGHDT and CDR2 YYEEEE. The CDR3 DNA follows: TGTGCCAGCAGCTTTTTTGATTCGGCGGACTCTGGAAACACCATATATTTT. Protein sequence: CASSFFDSADSGNTIYF. Combining the CDR3 with reference TRBV5-6 and TRBJ1-3 gives the whole variable domain DAGVTQSPTHLIKTRGQQVTLRCSPKSGHDTVSWYQQALGQGPQFIFQYYEEEERQRGNFPDRFSGHQFPNYSSELNVNALLLGDSALYLCASSFFDSADSGNTIYFGEGSWLTVV.

This clone was seen at least ten times. This chain uses TRBV19 with TRBJ2-7, with a tentative D call TRBD2 (7 bases). The CDR3 loop spans 15 amino acids. Trimming took 5 bases from V and 4 from J, leaving 18 bases between them. CDR1 and CDR2 (germline): LNHDA, SQIVND (reference sequence). The CDR3 sequence is CASSPLAGATYEQYF. In DNA, the CDR3 is TGTGCCAGTAGTCCCCTCGCGGGGGCGACGTACGAGCAGTACTTC.

The chain couples TRBV28 to TRBJ1-6; D gene unclear. The ends were cut back, 5 bases at V and 11 bases at J, with 22 bases in the middle. This CDR3 contains 16 residues. Germline V gives CDR1 MDHEN, CDR2 SYDVKM. CDR3 in DNA: TGTGCCAGCAGTCCAATCGGTGGACTCCCCCGTGCACCCCTCCACTTT. Its translation is CASSPIGGLPRAPLHF.

V gene TRBV7-3 combines with J gene TRBJ1-1, with 8 bases matching TRBD1. The germline CDR1 and CDR2 sequences are SGHTA and FQGTGA. The CDR3 consists of 15 residues. The junction had 6 bases not matched to a gene; V was cut back by 5 bases and J by 1 base. The CDR3 loop reads CASSPGTGRNTEAFF. The CDR3, as DNA: TGTGCCAGCAGCCCGGGGACAGGAAGGAACACTGAAGCTTTCTTT.

As concerns this clone: Other DNA sequences in this specimen translate into the identical CDR3. The gene calls are TRBV4-2 and TRBJ2-3; TRBD2 aligns across 14 bases. The CDR3 is 15 amino acids. Germline V gene sequence: CDR1 LGHNA, CDR2 YNFKEQ. With V trimmed by 6 bases and J by 6 bases, 5 bases remained unmatched. In DNA form, the CDR3 reads TGTGCCAGCAGTCCGACTAGCGGGGGGGCCGATACGCAGTATTTT. Translation gives CASSPTSGGADTQYF.

The chain is built from TRBV19 and TRBJ2-1, with 7 bases matching TRBD2. Trimming took 4 bases from V and 3 from J; bases not matched to a gene: 6. The CDR3 extends over 15 amino acids. Per the germline V gene, CDR1 is LNHDA and CDR2 is SQIVND (reference sequence). The CDR3 here is CASSTLGGDYNEQFF. DNA for the CDR3: TGTGCCAGTAGTACCTTGGGGGGGGACTACAATGAGCAGTTCTTC.

This chain connects TRBV5-8 to TRBJ2-7, with 8 bases aligning to TRBD1. The J segment lost 5 bases and the V segment lost 0 bases, leaving 7 bases of the junction unmatched. This CDR3 is built from 15 residues. Looked up from germline, CDR1 is SGHTS and CDR2 is YDEGEE. CDR3 sequence (DNA): TGTGCCAGCAGCTTGGCGGTGACAGGGGAGGACGAGCAGTACTTC. Translating gives CASSLAVTGEDEQYF.

The chain recombines TRBV9 with TRBJ1-1; possible D gene TRBD1, 5 bases. The length of the CDR3 is 14 residues. CDR1 SGDLS and CDR2 YYNGEE come from the germline V gene. V shed 3 bases and J shed 11 bases, with 20 bases lying between them. The DNA for the CDR3 is TGTGCCAGCAGCGAGGGACTCCAACCCCGGACGGCTTTCTTT. Translated, it gives CASSEGLQPRTAFF. The variable domain in full, completed from reference TRBV9 and TRBJ1-1, reads DSGVTQTPKHLITATGQRVTLRCSPRSGDLSVYWYQQSLDQGLQFLIQYYNGEERAKGNILERFSAQQFPDLHSELNLSSLELGDSALYFCASSEGLQPRTAFFGQGTRLTVV.

In DNA form, the CDR3 reads TGTGCCAGCAGCCAACGGACAGGGAGGTGGGAGACCCAGTACTTC. Protein product: CASSQRTGRWETQYF. The V and J genes are TRBV7-9 and TRBJ2-5, with 8 bases identical to TRBD1. Germline V lookup: CDR1 SEHNR, CDR2 FQNEAQ (reference sequence). V trimming: 5 bases; J trimming: 5 bases; junction bases outside the gene matches: 10. The CDR3 consists of 15 residues.

The chain is built from TRBV5-6 and TRBJ2-7; weak D call: TRBD2 (5 bases). V was shortened by 0 bases and J by 3 bases, with 7 bases between the two germline ends. This CDR3 is built from 13 residues. Germline CDR1 is SGHDT and CDR2 is YYEEEE. DNA of the CDR3: TGTGCCAGCAGCTTGGTCCGGGGCTACGAGCAGTACTTC. Its translation: CASSLVRGYEQYF.

Only a few counts were recorded for this clone. The chain employs TRBV7-9 and TRBJ1-5; 9 bases are a match to TRBD1. V dropped 1 base and J dropped 6; count of bases not matched to a gene: 4. Germline CDR1 reads SEHNR; CDR2 reads FQNEAQ (reference sequence). The CDR3 length is 15 residues. CDR3 sequence (DNA): TGTGCCAGCAGCTTAGGGACAGGGGCGTTTCAGCCCCAGCATTTT. Amino acids: CASSLGTGAFQPQHF.

This sequence joins TRBV4-3 and TRBJ2-3; 8 bases match TRBD1. Germline V CDR1 and CDR2: LGHNA, YSLEER. CDR3 size: 19 residues. V lost 4 bases and J lost 7; bases outside the gene matches: 22. CDR3 DNA sequence: TGCGCCAGCAGCCCCAGTAACCTCGGGGCAGGGGGCGGCTCAAATACGCAGTATTTT. Its protein is CASSPSNLGAGGGSNTQYF.

The CDR3 loop reads CASSLGTGDGEQYF. DNA for the CDR3: TGTGCCAGCAGCCTCGGGACTGGCGACGGCGAGCAGTACTTC. The rearrangement joins TRBV5-6 to TRBJ2-7, with a weak D call TRBD2 (6 bases). The CDR3 length is 14 residues. Trimming pared 4 bases from V and 6 bases from J, leaving 17 bases between. CDR1 is SGHDT and CDR2 is YYEEEE in the germline V gene.

The rearrangement links TRBV6-6 to TRBJ1-5, with D perhaps matching TRBD1 (5 bases). The CDR3 covers 13 residues. The germline CDR1 and CDR2 sequences are MNHNY and SVGAGI (reference sequence). Trimming removed 11 bases at V and 5 bases at J, with 16 bases between. DNA of the CDR3: TGTGCCGCAGGGAGGGTAGTTGATCAGCCCCAGCATTTT. This sequence encodes CAAGRVVDQPQHF.

This clone was observed a single time. The chain is built from TRBV6-6 and TRBJ2-7; possibly TRBD2 for D (5 bases). The germline V and J ends were trimmed by 2 bases and 3 bases, with 5 bases remaining between them. The germline CDR1 and CDR2 sequences are MNHNY and SVGAGI (reference sequence). The CDR3 is 12 residues long. The CDR3 bases are TGTGCCAGCAGTTACGAGGGCTACGAGCAGTACTTC. Its protein product is CASSYEGYEQYF.

This chain links TRBV7-9 with TRBJ2-7, with TRBD1 matching over 9 bases. The CDR3 runs to 15 residues. With V trimmed by 5 bases and J by 5 bases, 10 bases remained unmatched. Germline V lookup: CDR1 SEHNR, CDR2 FQNEAQ (reference sequence). CDR3 loop: CASSPGQGFLDEQYF. CDR3 DNA: TGTGCCAGCAGCCCGGGACAGGGCTTTTTGGACGAGCAGTACTTC.